The 14 T cell receptor beta chains given below trace back to one sample, sequenced in a study of blood T cells in healthy people across ages (dated by TCRdb to the mid-2010s). The library was obtained by 5' RACE. The listed sequencing device is Illumina HiSeq 2500. A second PCR of about 7 to 12 cycles was performed with a sample-barcoded 5' primer and a J-beta primer mix. TCRdb took the public reads, trimmed them with fastp at Q25, ran MiXCR for clone calling and kept in-frame beta chains. Entries that share a CDR3 protein sequence are merged under the most common genes and DNA. The sample table records roughly 730,000 distinct CDR3 sequences; just over 55% of these occur just once. The ten largest clones capture about a quarter of the sample. Material for sequencing was blood. Receptors originate from a man aged 35-49 years in good health.

The chain carries TRBV12-3 or TRBV12-4 and TRBJ1-5; no reliable D call. CDR3 size: 14 residues. Trimming pared 2 bases from V and 7 bases from J, leaving 12 bases between. The CDR3 DNA reads TGTGCCAGCAGTTTATCTGGGTCCGGGCAGCCCCAGCATTTT. Translated, it gives CASSLSGSGQPQHF.

This chain connects TRBV9 to TRBJ2-1; D could derive from TRBD1 or TRBD2 (5 bases each). Judging by the DNA end, TRBJ2-7 fits better; the J call may be wrong. The germline V gene has CDR1 SGDLS and CDR2 YYNGEE. There are 19 residues in the CDR3. The CDR3 loop reads CASSVVQSSSGTSYNEQYF. DNA of the CDR3: TGTGCCAGCAGCGTAGTTCAGTCTTCCTCCGGGACCTCCTACAATGAGCAGTACTTC.

This clonotype was picked up many times. The V call is TRBV15, the J call TRBJ2-7, with D perhaps matching TRBD2 (6 bases). Germline CDR1 reads LNHNV; CDR2 reads YYDKDF (reference sequence). The CDR3 runs to 13 residues. With 0 bases removed from V and 9 bases from J, the gap between germline ends came to 12 bases. The CDR3, as DNA: TGTGCCACCAGCAGAGATCCGGGGGAAAGGCAGTACTTC. Its translation: CATSRDPGERQYF.

The CDR3 reads CASSLGAAVQETQYF. The CDR3 DNA sequence: TGTGCCAGCAGCTTAGGGGCAGCGGTCCAAGAGACCCAGTACTTC. The chain joins TRBV13 to TRBJ2-5; D is possibly TRBD2 (5 bases). Germline CDR1 and CDR2: PRHDT and FYEKMQ (reference sequence). The CDR3 sequence is 15 residues long. Trimming pared 0 bases from V and 1 base from J, leaving 9 bases between.

This chain uses TRBV7-3 with TRBJ1-2; no firm D call. The V gene lost 3 bases and the J gene lost 2 bases, with 16 bases spanning the gap. CDR3 size: 16 residues. Germline V gene lookup returns CDR1 SGHTA and CDR2 FQGTGA. CDR3 coding DNA: TGTGCCAGCAGCTTTATCTTCCGGGGTCCCAACTATGGCTACACCTTC. As protein: CASSFIFRGPNYGYTF.

Only a few counts were recorded for this clonotype. The chain couples TRBV15 to TRBJ2-7, with a weak D call TRBD2 (6 bases). This CDR3 is 13 amino acids long. Germline assignment: CDR1 LNHNV and CDR2 YYDKDF (reference sequence). Trimming removed 6 bases from V and 7 bases from J, with 16 bases in between. Here the CDR3 reads CATSGLPVSEQYF. CDR3 nucleotides: TGTGCCACCAGTGGACTACCCGTGAGTGAGCAGTACTTC.

The J gene is TRBJ2-5, the V gene TRBV20-1, with D possibly called TRBD1 or TRBD2 (5 bases each). The germline V gene has CDR1 DFQATT and CDR2 SNEGSKA (reference sequence). Deletions cut 2 bases from V and 2 bases from J, with 12 bases between. CDR3 length: 14 residues. CDR3 nucleotides: TGCAGTGCTAGAACGGGGACGCCACAAGAGACCCAGTACTTC. Its translation is CSARTGTPQETQYF.

This clonotype appeared once. The V gene is TRBV29-1, the J gene TRBJ1-1; D unclear. Per germline, CDR1 SQVTM and CDR2 ANQGSEA. This CDR3 has 15 residues. V dropped 1 base and J dropped 1 base, with 13 bases sitting between them. The CDR3 sequence: CSVEAPPRQNTEAFF. CDR3 DNA sequence: TGCAGCGTTGAAGCTCCGCCGAGGCAGAACACTGAAGCTTTCTTT.

V usage is TRBV15 and J usage is TRBJ2-4; no clear D gene. The J call is doubtful: the DNA matches TRBJ2-7 better. The CDR3 length is 15 residues. Germline CDR1 and CDR2: LNHNV and YYDKDF (reference sequence). CDR3 loop: CATSRDRVRTYEQYF. CDR3 bases: TGTGCCACCAGCAGAGATCGGGTCAGAACCTACGAGCAGTACTTC.

The V call is TRBV2, the J call TRBJ1-5; D is unresolved. The CDR3 runs to 12 residues. Looked up from germline, CDR1 is SNHLY and CDR2 is FYNNEI. V was clipped by 4 bases and J by 7 bases, with 8 bases between them. The chain's CDR3 is CASSVGEQPQHF. The CDR3 DNA reads TGTGCCAGCAGTGTCGGGGAACAGCCCCAGCATTTT.

The V call is TRBV7-9, the J call TRBJ2-1; 7 bases fit TRBD1. The V segment lost 11 bases and the J segment 8 bases; nucleotides outside the gene matches: 12. The CDR3 totals 13 residues. Germline CDR1 reads SEHNR; CDR2 reads FQNEAQ (reference sequence). For the CDR3, the DNA is TGTGCCGGCCACGGGACAGATCGTCATGAGCAGTTCTTC. Translation gives CAGHGTDRHEQFF. Variable domain in full (rest from reference TRBV7-9 and TRBJ2-1): DTGVSQNPRHKITKRGQNVTFRCDPISEHNRLYWYRQTLGQGPEFLTYFQNEAQLEKSRLLSDRFSAERPKGSFSTLEIQRTEQGDSAMYLCAGHGTDRHEQFFGPGTRLTVL.

The chain uses TRBV29-1 and TRBJ2-1, with TRBD1 matching 8 bases. V shed 3 bases and J 10 bases; nucleotides not matched to a gene: 11. This CDR3 has 14 residues. In germline, CDR1 is SQVTM, CDR2 ANQGSEA. The CDR3 DNA is TGCAGCGTTGATCGACAGGGGCCTACCTACGAGCAGTTCTTC. This encodes CSVDRQGPTYEQFF.

The table lists this clonotype with a count of one. The chain links TRBV6-2 or TRBV6-3 to TRBJ2-7; D is unclear. Per the germline V gene, CDR1 is MNHEY and CDR2 is SVGEGT. The CDR3 contains 17 residues. V gave up 6 bases and J gave up 3 bases, with 24 bases separating them. The CDR3, as DNA: TGTGCCAGCAGCCTCCCCCGCGCCTGGGATTTGAACTACGAGCAGTACTTC. It translates to CASSLPRAWDLNYEQYF.

The chain links TRBV11-3 to TRBJ2-5; D is unclear. The assigned J gene may be wrong: the sequence end matches TRBJ2-7 better. Germline V lookup: CDR1 SGHNT, CDR2 YENEEA. This CDR3 spans 12 amino acids. The CDR3 reads CASSPRPHEQYF. DNA of the CDR3: TGTGCCAGCAGCCCCCGCCCACACGAGCAGTACTTC.